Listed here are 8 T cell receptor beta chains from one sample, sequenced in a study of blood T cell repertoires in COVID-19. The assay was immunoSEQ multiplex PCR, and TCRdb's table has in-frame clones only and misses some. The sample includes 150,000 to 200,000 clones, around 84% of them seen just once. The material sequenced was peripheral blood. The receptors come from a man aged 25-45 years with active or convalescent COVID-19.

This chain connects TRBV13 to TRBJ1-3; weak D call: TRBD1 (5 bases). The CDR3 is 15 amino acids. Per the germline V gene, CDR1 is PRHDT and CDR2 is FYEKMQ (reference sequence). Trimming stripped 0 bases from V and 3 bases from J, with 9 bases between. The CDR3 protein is CASSLGDRVGNTIYF. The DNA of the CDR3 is TGTGCCAGCAGCTTAGGCGACAGAGTTGGAAACACCATATATTTT.

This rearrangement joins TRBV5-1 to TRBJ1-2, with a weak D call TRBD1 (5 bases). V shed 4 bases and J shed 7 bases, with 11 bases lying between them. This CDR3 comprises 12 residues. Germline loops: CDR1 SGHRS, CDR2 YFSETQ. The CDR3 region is CASSPDRSGYTF. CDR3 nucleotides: TGCGCCAGCAGCCCAGACAGAAGTGGCTACACCTTC.

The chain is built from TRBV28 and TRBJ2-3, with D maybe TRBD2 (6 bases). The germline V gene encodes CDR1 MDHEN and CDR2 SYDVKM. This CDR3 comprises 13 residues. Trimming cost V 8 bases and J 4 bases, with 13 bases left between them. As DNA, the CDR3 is TGTGCCAGCGGTCGGGGGAGCCCAGATACGCAGTATTTT. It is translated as CASGRGSPDTQYF. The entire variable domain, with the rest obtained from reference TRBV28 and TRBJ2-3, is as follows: DVKVTQSSRYLVKRTGEKVFLECVQDMDHENMFWYRQDPGLGLRLIYFSYDVKMKEKGDIPEGYSVSREKKERFSLILESASTNQTSMYLCASGRGSPDTQYFGPGTRLTVL.

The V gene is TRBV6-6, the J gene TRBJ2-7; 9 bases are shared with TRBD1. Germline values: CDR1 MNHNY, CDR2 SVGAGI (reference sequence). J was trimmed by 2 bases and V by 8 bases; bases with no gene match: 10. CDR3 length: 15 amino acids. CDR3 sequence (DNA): TGTGCCAGCGCAAACACCGGGACAGGGACCTACGAGCAGTACTTC. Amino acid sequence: CASANTGTGTYEQYF.

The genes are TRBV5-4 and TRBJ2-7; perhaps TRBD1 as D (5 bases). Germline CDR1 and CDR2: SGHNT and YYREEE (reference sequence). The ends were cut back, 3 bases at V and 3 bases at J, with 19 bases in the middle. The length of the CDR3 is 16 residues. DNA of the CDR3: TGTGCCAGCAGCTCCCAGAGTGGGGCGGCCGGCTACGAGCAGTACGTC. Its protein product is CASSSQSGAAGYEQYV.

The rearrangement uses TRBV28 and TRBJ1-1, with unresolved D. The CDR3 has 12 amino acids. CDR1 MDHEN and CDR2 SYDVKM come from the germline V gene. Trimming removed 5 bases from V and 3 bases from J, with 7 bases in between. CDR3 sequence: CASSPGYTEAFF. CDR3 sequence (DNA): TGTGCCAGCAGTCCGGGATACACTGAAGCTTTCTTT.

CDR3 loop: CASSPDRGEKLFF. Written as DNA, the CDR3 is TGTGCCAGCAGCCCCGACCGGGGGGAAAAACTGTTTTTT. The chain is built from TRBV6-5 and TRBJ1-4; the D gene is possibly TRBD1 (5 bases). The CDR3 sequence is 13 residues long. The ends were cut back, 6 bases at V and 8 bases at J, with 13 bases in the middle. CDR1 is MNHEY, CDR2 SVGAGI, per germline.

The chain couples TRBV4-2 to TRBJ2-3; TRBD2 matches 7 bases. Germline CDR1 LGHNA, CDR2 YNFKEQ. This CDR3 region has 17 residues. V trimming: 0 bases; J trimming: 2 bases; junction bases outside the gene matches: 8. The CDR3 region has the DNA TGTGCCAGCAGCCAAGATGCTTCGGGGGGATCCACAGATACGCAGTATTTT. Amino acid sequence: CASSQDASGGSTDTQYF.